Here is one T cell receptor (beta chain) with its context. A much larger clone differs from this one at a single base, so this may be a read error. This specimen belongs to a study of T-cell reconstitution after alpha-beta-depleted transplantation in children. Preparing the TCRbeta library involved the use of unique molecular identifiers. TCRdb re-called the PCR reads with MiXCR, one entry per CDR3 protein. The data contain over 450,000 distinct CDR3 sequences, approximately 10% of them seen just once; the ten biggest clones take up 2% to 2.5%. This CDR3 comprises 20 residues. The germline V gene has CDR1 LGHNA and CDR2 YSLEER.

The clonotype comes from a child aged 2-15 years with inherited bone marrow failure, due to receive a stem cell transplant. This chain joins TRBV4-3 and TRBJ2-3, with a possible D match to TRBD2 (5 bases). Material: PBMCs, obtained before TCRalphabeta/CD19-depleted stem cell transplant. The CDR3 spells CASSQGTPVGVPRWSGTRYF. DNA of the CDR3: TGCGCCAGCAGCCAAGGGACCCCAGTCGGGGTTCCCCGGTGGTCCGGTACGCGGTATTTT.